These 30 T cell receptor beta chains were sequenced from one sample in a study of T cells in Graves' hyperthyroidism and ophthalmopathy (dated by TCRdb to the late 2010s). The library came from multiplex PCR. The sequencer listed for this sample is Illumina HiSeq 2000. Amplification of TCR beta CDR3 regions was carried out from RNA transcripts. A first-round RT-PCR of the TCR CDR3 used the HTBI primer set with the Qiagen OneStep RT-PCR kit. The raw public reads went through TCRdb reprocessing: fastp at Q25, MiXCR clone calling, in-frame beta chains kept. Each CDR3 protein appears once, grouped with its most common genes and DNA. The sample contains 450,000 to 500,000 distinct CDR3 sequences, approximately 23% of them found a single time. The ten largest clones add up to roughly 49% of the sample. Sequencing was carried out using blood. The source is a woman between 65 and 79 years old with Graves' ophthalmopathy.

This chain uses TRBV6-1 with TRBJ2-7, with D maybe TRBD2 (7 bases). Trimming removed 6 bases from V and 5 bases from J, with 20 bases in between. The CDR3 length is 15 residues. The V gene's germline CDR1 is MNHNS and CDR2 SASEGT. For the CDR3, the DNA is TGTGCCAGCAGAACTGTGCGGGGGCGAGGACACGAGCAGTACTTC. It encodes CASRTVRGRGHEQYF.

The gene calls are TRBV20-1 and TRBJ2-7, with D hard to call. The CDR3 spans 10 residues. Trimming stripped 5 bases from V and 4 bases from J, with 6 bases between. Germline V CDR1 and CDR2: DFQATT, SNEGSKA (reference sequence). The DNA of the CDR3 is TGCAGTGCTGCGAAATACGAGCAGTACTTC. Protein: CSAAKYEQYF.

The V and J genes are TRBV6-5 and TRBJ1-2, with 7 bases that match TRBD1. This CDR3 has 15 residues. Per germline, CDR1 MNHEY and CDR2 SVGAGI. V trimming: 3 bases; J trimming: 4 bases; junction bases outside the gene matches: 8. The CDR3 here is CASSYSRGLSYGYTF. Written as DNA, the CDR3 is TGTGCCAGCAGTTATTCGAGGGGGCTGAGCTATGGCTACACCTTC.

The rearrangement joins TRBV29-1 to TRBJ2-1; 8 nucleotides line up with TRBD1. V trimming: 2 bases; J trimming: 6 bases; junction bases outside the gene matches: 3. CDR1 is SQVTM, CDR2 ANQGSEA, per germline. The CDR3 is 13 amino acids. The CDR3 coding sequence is TGCAGCGTTGAACGGGACAGGTCCAATGAGCAGTTCTTC. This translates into CSVERDRSNEQFF.

CDR3 bases: TGCAGCGTTGGGGGACTAGCGAGCCTCTTCTACAATGAGCAGTTCTTC. This gives the protein CSVGGLASLFYNEQFF. The rearrangement joins TRBV29-1 to TRBJ2-1; 10 bases fit TRBD2. V shed 4 bases and J 3 bases; nucleotides not matched to a gene: 9. Looked up from germline, CDR1 is SQVTM and CDR2 is ANQGSEA. CDR3 length equals 16 residues.

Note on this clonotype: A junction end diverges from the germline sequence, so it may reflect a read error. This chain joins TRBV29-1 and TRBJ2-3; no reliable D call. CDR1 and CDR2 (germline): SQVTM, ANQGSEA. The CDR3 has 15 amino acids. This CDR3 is CGVEPPKGPTDTQYF. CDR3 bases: TGCGGCGTTGAACCCCCTAAAGGACCCACAGATACGCAGTATTTT.

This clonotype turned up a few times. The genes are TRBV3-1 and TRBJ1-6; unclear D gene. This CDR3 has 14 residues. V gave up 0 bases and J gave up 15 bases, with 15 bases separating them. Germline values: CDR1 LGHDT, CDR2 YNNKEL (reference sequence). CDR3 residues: CASSQDAVARHLHF. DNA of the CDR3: TGTGCCAGCAGCCAAGATGCGGTGGCCCGGCACCTCCACTTT.

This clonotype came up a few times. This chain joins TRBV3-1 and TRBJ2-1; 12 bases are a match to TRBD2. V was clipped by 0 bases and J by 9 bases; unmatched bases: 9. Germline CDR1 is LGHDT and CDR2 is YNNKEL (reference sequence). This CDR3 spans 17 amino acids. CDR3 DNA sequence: TGTGCCAGCAGCCAAGATCCTAGCGGGAGGGCCGGGGGTGAGCAGTTCTTC. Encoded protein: CASSQDPSGRAGGEQFF.

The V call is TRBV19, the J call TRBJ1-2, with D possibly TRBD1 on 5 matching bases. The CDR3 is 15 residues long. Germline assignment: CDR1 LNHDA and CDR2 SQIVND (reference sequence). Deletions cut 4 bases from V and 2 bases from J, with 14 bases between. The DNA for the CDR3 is TGTGCCAGTAGTAGTCTGGGGCGCCGAAACTATGGCTACACCTTC. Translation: CASSSLGRRNYGYTF.

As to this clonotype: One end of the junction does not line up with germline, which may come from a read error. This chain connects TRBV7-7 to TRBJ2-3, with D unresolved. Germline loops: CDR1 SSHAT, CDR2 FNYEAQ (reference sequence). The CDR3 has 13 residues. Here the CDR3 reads CASSLGPRDTQYF. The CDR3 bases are TGTGCTAGCAGCTTAGGACCACGAGATACGCAGTATTTT.

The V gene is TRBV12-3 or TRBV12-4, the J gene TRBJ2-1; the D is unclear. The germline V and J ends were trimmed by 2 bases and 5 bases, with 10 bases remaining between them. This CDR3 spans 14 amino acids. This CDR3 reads CASSLYAQDNEQFF. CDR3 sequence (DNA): TGTGCCAGCAGTTTATATGCCCAGGACAATGAGCAGTTCTTC.

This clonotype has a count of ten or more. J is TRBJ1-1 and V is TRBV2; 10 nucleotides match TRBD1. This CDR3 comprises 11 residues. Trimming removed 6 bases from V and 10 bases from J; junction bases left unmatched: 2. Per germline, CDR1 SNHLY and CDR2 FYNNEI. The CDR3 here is CASRDRGPAFF. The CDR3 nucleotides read TGTGCCAGCAGAGACAGGGGGCCAGCTTTCTTT.

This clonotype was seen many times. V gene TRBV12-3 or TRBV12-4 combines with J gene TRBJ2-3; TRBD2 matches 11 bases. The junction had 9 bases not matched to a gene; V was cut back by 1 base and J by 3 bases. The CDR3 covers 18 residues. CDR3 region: CASSLVLGSGRATDTQYF. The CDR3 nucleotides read TGTGCCAGCAGTTTAGTTTTAGGTAGCGGGAGGGCGACAGATACGCAGTATTTT.

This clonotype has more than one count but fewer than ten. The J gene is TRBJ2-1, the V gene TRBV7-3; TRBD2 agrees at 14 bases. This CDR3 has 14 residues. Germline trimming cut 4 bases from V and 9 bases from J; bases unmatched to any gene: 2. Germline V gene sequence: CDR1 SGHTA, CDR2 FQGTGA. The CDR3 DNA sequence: TGTGCCAGCAGCTATGGACTAGCGGGAGGTGAGCAGTTCTTC. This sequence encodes CASSYGLAGGEQFF.

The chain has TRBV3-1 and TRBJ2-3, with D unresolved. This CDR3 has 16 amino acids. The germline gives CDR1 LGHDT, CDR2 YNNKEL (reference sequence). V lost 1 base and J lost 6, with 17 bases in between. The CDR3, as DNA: TGTGCCAGCAGCCAAGGGGTCAGCCAAATCGGGGATACGCAGTATTTT. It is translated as CASSQGVSQIGDTQYF.

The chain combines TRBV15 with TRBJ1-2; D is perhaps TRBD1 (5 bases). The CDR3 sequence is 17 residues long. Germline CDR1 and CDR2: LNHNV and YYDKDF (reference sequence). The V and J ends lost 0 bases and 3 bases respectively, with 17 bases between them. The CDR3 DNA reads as TGTGCCACCAGCAGAGATTCAGGGCCAAGGGTTTACTATGGCTACACCTTC. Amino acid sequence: CATSRDSGPRVYYGYTF.

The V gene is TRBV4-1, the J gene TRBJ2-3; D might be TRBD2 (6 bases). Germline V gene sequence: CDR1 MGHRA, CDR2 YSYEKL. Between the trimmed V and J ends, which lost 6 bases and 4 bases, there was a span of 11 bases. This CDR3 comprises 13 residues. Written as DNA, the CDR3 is TGCGCCAGCAGGGCGCGGGACCCAGATACGCAGTATTTT. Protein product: CASRARDPDTQYF.

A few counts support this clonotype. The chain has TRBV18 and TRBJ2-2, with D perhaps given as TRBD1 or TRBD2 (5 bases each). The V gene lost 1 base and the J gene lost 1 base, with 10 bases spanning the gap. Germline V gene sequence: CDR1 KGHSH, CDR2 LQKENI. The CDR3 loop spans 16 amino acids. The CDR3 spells CASSPRGTLNTGELFF. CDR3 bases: TGTGCCAGCTCACCACGGGGGACCTTGAACACCGGGGAGCTGTTTTTT.

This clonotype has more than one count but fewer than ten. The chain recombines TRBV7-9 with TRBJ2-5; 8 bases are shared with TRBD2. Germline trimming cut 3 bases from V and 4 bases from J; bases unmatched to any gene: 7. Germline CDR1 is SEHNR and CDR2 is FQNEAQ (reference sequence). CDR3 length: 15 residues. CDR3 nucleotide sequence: TGTGCCAGCAGCTTGGCTAGCGGGTTCGTAGAGACCCAGTACTTC. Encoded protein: CASSLASGFVETQYF.

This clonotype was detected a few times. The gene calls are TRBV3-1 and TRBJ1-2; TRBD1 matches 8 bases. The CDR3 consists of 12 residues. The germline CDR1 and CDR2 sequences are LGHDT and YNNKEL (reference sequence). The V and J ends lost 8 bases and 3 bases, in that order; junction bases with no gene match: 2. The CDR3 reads CASGTGHYGYTF. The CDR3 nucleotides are TGTGCCAGCGGGACAGGACACTATGGCTACACCTTC.

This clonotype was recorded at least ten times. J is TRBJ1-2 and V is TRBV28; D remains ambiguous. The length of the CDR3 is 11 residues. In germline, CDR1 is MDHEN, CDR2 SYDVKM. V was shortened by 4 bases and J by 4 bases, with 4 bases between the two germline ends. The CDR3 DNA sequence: TGTGCCAGCAGTTCTCGCTATGGCTACACCTTC. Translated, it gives CASSSRYGYTF.

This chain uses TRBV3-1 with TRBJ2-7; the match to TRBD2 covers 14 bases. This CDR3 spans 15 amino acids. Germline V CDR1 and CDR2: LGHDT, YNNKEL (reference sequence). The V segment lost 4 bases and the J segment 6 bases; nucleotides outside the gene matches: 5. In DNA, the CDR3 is TGTGCCAGCAGCCTCGGACTAGCGGGAGGTCTCGAGCAGTACTTC. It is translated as CASSLGLAGGLEQYF.

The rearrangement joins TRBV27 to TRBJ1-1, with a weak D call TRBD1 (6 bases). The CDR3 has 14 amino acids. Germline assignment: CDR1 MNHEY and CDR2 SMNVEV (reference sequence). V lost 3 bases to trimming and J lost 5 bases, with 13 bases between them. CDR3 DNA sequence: TGTGCCAGCAGTTTTAGGGGGGGGGCGACTGAAGCTTTCTTT. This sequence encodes CASSFRGGATEAFF.

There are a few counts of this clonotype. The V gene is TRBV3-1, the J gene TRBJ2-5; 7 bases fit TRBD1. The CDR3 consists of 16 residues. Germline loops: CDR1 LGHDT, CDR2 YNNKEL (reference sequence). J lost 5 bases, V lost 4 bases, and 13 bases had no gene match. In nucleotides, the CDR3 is TGTGCCAGCAGCCCCCCTGGGGACAGCTGGGGGGAGACCCAGTACTTC. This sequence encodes CASSPPGDSWGETQYF.

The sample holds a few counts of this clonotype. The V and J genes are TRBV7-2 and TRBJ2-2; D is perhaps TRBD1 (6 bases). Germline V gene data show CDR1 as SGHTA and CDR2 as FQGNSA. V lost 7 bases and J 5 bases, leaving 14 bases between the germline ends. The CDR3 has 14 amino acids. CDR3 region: CASTNRVGTGELFF. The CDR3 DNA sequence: TGTGCCAGCACTAACAGGGTGGGGACCGGGGAGCTGTTTTTT. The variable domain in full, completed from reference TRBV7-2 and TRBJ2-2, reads GAGVSQSPSNKVTEKGKDVELRCDPISGHTALYWYRQSLGQGLEFLIYFQGNSAPDKSGLPSDRFSAERTGGSVSTLTIQRTQQEDSAVYLCASTNRVGTGELFFGEGSRLTVL.

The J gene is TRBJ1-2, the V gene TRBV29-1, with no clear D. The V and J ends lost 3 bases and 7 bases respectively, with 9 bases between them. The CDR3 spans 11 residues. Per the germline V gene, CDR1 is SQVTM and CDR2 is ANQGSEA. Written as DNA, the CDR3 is TGCAGCGTTGATCGGGGTGTTGGCTACACCTTC. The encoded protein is CSVDRGVGYTF.

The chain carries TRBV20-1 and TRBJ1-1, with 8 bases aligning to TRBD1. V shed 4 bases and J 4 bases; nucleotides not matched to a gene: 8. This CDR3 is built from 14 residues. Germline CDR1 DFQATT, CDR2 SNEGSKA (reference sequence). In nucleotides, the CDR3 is TGCAGTGCTACCCCAGGGGGCGGGGGCACTGAAGCTTTCTTT. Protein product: CSATPGGGGTEAFF.

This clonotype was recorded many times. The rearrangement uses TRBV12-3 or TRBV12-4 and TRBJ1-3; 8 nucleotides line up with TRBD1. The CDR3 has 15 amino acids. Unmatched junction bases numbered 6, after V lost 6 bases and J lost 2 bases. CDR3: CASSPGGAAGNTIYF. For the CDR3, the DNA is TGTGCCAGCAGCCCAGGGGGCGCAGCTGGAAACACCATATATTTT.

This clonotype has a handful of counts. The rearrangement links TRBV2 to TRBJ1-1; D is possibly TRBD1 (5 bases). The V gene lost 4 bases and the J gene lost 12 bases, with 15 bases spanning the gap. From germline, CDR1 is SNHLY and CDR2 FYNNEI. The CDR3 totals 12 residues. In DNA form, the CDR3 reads TGTGCCAGCAGTGCGATGTCGGGGGTCCCTTTCTTT. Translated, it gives CASSAMSGVPFF.

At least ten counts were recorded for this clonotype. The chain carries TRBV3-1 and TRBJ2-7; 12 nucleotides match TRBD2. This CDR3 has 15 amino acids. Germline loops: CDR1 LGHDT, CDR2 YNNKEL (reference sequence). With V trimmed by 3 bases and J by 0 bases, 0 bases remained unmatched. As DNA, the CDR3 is TGTGCCAGCAGCCAGACTAGCGGGAGCTCCTACGAGCAGTACTTC. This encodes CASSQTSGSSYEQYF.